This TCR beta chain was captured in a study of CD8+ T cells in alopecia areata. The treatment was: oral pan-JAK inhibitor, 5-10 mg twice daily. Trimming removed 3 bases from V and 8 bases from J; junction bases left unmatched: 0. The CDR3 is 12 amino acids. The germline gives CDR1 SGHDT, CDR2 YYEEEE. The sequencing template was cDNA reverse transcribed from extracted RNA. The method was immunoSEQ multiplex PCR; TCRdb's version includes in-frame clones alone and lacks a portion of them. The sample consists of roughly 190,000 clones, more than 50% of them appearing once. The source is a human donor with alopecia areata. Material: CD4+ T cells sorted from blood, obtained at week 24, from a patient treated with tofacitinib. The V and J genes are TRBV5-6 and TRBJ2-1; 9 bases are a match to TRBD1. The CDR3 nucleotides read TGTGCCAGCAGCTGGACAGGGGATGAGCAGTTCTTC. It encodes CASSWTGDEQFF.